This T cell receptor beta chain was captured in a study of vaccination effects on CD4 cells after COVID-19. The wider study: After the second dose, samples were taken at median day 72.

Repertoires were generated with immunoSEQ multiplex PCR, while TCRdb's copy carries only in-frame clones and drops some. The repertoire includes 14,000 or so clones, 78% of them detected once, and under 30% sits in the top ten. The CDR3 has 14 residues. V was cut by 1 base and J by 0 bases, with 5 bases left in between. Germline V CDR1 and CDR2: SGHTA, FQGNSA. Ahead of sequencing, the ViraFEST assay grew antigen-specific CD4+ T cells using viral peptide pools. Subsequent to a culture period of 10 to 11 days, CD4+ T cells were isolated. Their SARS-CoV-2 infection, verified by PCR, occurred between March and December 2020. The cohort was immunized with two doses of either the BNT162b2 or mRNA-1273 vaccine. A few million PBMC were placed in each well, which was supplemented with approximately 9.9 IU/ml IL-2 and around 10 ug/ml peptides. As to this clone: Antigen unknown.

This chain links TRBV7-2 with TRBJ2-3; the D is unclear. The sequencing here drew on CD4+ T cells from PBMCs cultured with HCoV-NL63 spike peptides, taken after COVID-19 vaccination. The origin of this receptor is a human donor who had a prior SARS-CoV-2 infection. As DNA, the CDR3 is TGTGCCAGCAGCTTAGATAGAAGCACAGATACGCAGTATTTT. Encoded protein: CASSLDRSTDTQYF.